One sample yielded the 7 T cell receptor beta chains listed below, sequenced in a study of blood T cells in healthy people across ages. Using a J-beta primer mix together with a sample-barcoded 5' primer, a second PCR was run for roughly 6 to 12 cycles. Via MiXCR, TCRdb re-called the 5' RACE reads, giving one row per CDR3 protein. The data contain 790,000 or so distinct CDR3 sequences, about 56% of them singletons. Sequenced material: blood. These receptors were taken from a man aged 40-50 years in good health.

The J gene is TRBJ1-1, the V gene TRBV11-1; 7 bases agree with TRBD1. CDR1 is SGHAT, CDR2 FQDESV, per germline (reference sequence). This CDR3 comprises 16 residues. V was clipped by 1 base and J by 5 bases; unmatched bases: 10. The CDR3, as DNA: TGTGCCAGCAGCTTAGATGAGACAGGGATCGGGACTGAAGCTTTCTTT. It translates to CASSLDETGIGTEAFF.

The chain employs TRBV4-1 and TRBJ1-5, with no clear D. Germline loops: CDR1 MGHRA, CDR2 YSYEKL. This CDR3 comprises 16 residues. The V gene lost 1 base and the J gene lost 0 bases, with 10 bases spanning the gap. This CDR3 reads CASSQGVAYSNQPQHF. CDR3 coding DNA: TGCGCCAGCAGCCAAGGGGTAGCATATAGCAATCAGCCCCAGCATTTT.

V and J are TRBV7-2 and TRBJ2-5; 7 bases agree with TRBD1. Trimming took 5 bases from V and 3 from J; bases not matched to a gene: 12. The CDR3 loop spans 16 amino acids. Germline values: CDR1 SGHTA, CDR2 FQGNSA. The CDR3 is CASSQYRGPPKETQYF. The CDR3 DNA is TGTGCCAGCAGCCAATACAGGGGTCCACCTAAAGAGACCCAGTACTTC. The variable domain in full, with the rest retrieved from reference TRBV7-2 and TRBJ2-5, is GAGVSQSPSNKVTEKGKDVELRCDPISGHTALYWYRQSLGQGLEFLIYFQGNSAPDKSGLPSDRFSAERTGGSVSTLTIQRTQQEDSAVYLCASSQYRGPPKETQYFGPGTRLLVL.

The V and J genes are TRBV27 and TRBJ2-7, with TRBD1 matching over 8 bases. The CDR3 extends over 15 amino acids. With 2 bases clipped from V and 3 bases from J, the junction kept 6 bases outside the gene matches. Germline CDR1 MNHEY, CDR2 SMNVEV (reference sequence). The CDR3 DNA is TGTGCCAGCAGTTTACGAACAGGGGGATACTACGAGCAGTACTTC. Translation gives CASSLRTGGYYEQYF.

This clonotype was counted between two and nine times. The rearrangement links TRBV4-3 to TRBJ2-1; maybe TRBD2 (5 bases). Germline V gene sequence: CDR1 LGHNA, CDR2 YSLEER. This CDR3 comprises 15 residues. The ends were cut back, 1 base at V and 9 bases at J, with 16 bases in the middle. The CDR3 DNA reads as TGCGCCAGCAGCCAAGCTCGGGAATGGCATGGTGAGCAGTTCTTC. Translated: CASSQAREWHGEQFF.

The rearrangement joins TRBV4-3 to TRBJ2-7; 7 bases agree with TRBD1. The CDR3 loop spans 13 amino acids. J was trimmed by 6 bases and V by 0 bases; bases with no gene match: 2. Germline CDR1 LGHNA, CDR2 YSLEER. The CDR3 region has the DNA TGCGCCAGCAGCCAAGACAGGGGGACCGAGCAGTACTTC. Its protein is CASSQDRGTEQYF.

This sequence joins TRBV5-1 and TRBJ2-1; a weak D match, TRBD2 (7 bases). With the DNA end fitting TRBJ2-7 better, the J assignment may be wrong. The CDR3 length is 15 residues. Germline loops: CDR1 SGHRS, CDR2 YFSETQ. For the CDR3, the DNA is TGCGCCAGCAGCTTGGGCGGCGGGGGCCACAATGAGCAGTACTTC. This sequence encodes CASSLGGGGHNEQYF.